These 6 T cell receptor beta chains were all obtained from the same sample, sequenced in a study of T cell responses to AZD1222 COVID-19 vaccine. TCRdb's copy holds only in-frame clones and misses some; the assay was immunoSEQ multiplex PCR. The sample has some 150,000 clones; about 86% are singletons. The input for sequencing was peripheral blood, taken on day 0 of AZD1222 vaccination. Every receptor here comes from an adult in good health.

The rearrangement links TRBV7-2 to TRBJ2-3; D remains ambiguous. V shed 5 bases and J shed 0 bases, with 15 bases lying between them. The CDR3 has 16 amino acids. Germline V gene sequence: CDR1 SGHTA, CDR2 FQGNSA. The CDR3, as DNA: TGTGCCAGCAGCCCCCACGCACGGGCTAGCACAGATACGCAGTATTTT. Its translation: CASSPHARASTDTQYF. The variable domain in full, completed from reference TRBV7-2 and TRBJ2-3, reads GAGVSQSPSNKVTEKGKDVELRCDPISGHTALYWYRQSLGQGLEFLIYFQGNSAPDKSGLPSDRFSAERTGGSVSTLTIQRTQQEDSAVYLCASSPHARASTDTQYFGPGTRLTVL.

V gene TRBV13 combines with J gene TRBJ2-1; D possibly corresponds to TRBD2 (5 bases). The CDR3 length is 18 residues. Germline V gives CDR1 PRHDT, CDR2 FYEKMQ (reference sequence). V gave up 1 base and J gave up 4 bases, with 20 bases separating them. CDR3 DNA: TGTGCCAGCAGCTTAGACGCTACCGGGAAGGAGTTTTACAATGAGCAGTTCTTC. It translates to CASSLDATGKEFYNEQFF.

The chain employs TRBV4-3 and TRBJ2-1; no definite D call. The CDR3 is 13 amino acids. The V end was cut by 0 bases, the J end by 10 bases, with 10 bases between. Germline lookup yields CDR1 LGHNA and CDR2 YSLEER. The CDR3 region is CASSQDPPSEQFF. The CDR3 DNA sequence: TGCGCCAGCAGCCAAGATCCCCCGAGCGAGCAGTTCTTC.

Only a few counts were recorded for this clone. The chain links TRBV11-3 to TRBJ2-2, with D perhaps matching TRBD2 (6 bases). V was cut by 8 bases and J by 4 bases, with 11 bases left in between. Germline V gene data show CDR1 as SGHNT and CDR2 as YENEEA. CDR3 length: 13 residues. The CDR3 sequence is CASRLDATGELFF. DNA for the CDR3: TGTGCCAGCCGACTAGATGCCACCGGGGAGCTGTTTTTT.

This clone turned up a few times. CDR3 sequence: CASTRGQGVNTEAFF. Here the CDR3 DNA reads TGTGCCAGCACCCGAGGACAGGGGGTAAACACTGAAGCTTTCTTT. The rearrangement uses TRBV7-9 and TRBJ1-1, with 10 positions matching TRBD1. The CDR3 has 15 amino acids. The J segment lost 2 bases and the V segment lost 7 bases, leaving 7 bases of the junction unmatched. Germline V lookup: CDR1 SEHNR, CDR2 FQNEAQ (reference sequence).

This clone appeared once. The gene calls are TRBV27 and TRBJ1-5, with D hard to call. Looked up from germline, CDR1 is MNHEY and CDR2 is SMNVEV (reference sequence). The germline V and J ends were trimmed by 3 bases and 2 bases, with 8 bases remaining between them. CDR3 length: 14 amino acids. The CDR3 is CASSLGVRNQPQHF. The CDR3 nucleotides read TGTGCCAGCAGTTTGGGCGTCCGCAATCAGCCCCAGCATTTT.